This T cell receptor (beta chain) was recovered during a study of blood T cells in healthy people across ages. Findings and caveats of the study: With donor CMV status unknown, expanded clonotype changes were possibly confounded.

A remark on this clonotype: Its antigen remains unknown.

Then a second PCR, running about 7 to 11 cycles, was carried out with a sample-barcoded 5' primer and a J-beta primer mix. Every cDNA was tagged by a template-switch adaptor with 12 random nucleotides. TCRdb independently ran MiXCR on the 5' RACE reads; one entry per CDR3 protein. The table shows around 2 million distinct CDR3 sequences, with about two fifths occurring only once. The CDR3 totals 14 residues. Germline lookup yields CDR1 SNHLY and CDR2 FYNNEI. With 6 bases removed from V and 6 bases from J, the gap between germline ends came to 18 bases. The sample was blood. The rearrangement links TRBV2 to TRBJ2-7; tentatively, D is TRBD1 (5 bases). The receptor's source is a human donor in good health. The CDR3 sequence is CASRGQGGVSEQYF. DNA of the CDR3: TGTGCCAGCAGGGGGCAGGGTGGAGTGTCCGAGCAGTACTTC.